The 26 T cell receptor beta chains given below trace back to one sample, sequenced in a study of T cells in localized non-small cell lung cancer. Profiled with immunoSEQ multiplex PCR; TCRdb holds only in-frame clones, not every one. The table records 100,000 to 150,000 clones, around 90% of them present only once. Sequenced here: peripheral blood, sampled before any cancer treatment. The receptors here all came from a female donor older than 55 with stage I lung adenocarcinoma.

This chain's CDR3 is CASSLYQHEQFF. The CDR3 DNA is TGTGCCAGCAGTCTCTACCAGCATGAGCAGTTCTTC. The chain carries TRBV7-8 and TRBJ2-1; D is undetermined. The CDR3 sequence is 12 residues long. CDR1 is SGHVS and CDR2 is FQNEAQ in the germline V gene. Trimming shortened V by 6 bases and J by 8 bases, and 11 bases separated the two germline ends.

The chain uses TRBV4-1 and TRBJ2-5, with 13 nucleotides matching TRBD2. The ends lost 1 base at V and 3 bases at J; junction bases unmatched: 8. CDR3 size: 18 residues. Germline-derived CDR1 and CDR2 are MGHRA and YSYEKL. CDR3 sequence: CASSQGLAGGLLKETQYF. The CDR3 DNA follows: TGCGCCAGCAGCCAAGGACTAGCGGGAGGACTATTGAAAGAGACCCAGTACTTC.

The chain has TRBV4-1 and TRBJ2-3, with D perhaps TRBD2 (6 bases). V lost 0 bases, J lost 3 bases, and 10 bases lay in between. Germline V gene data show CDR1 as MGHRA and CDR2 as YSYEKL. This CDR3 is built from 15 residues. This CDR3 reads CASSQERDWTDTQYF. The CDR3 nucleotides are TGCGCCAGCAGCCAAGAGCGGGATTGGACAGATACGCAGTATTTT.

This chain uses TRBV15 with TRBJ1-1; 7 bases line up with TRBD1. The CDR3 consists of 14 residues. The V and J ends lost 3 bases and 1 base, in that order; junction bases with no gene match: 2. The germline V gene encodes CDR1 LNHNV and CDR2 YYDKDF (reference sequence). In nucleotides, the CDR3 is TGTGCCACCAGCAGCTGGGACAGGAACACTGAAGCTTTCTTT. This codes for CATSSWDRNTEAFF.

This clone was counted a few times. The V call is TRBV11-2, the J call TRBJ2-2; D might be TRBD2 (5 bases). Germline CDR1 is SGHAT and CDR2 is FQNNGV. V was cut by 6 bases and J by 0 bases, with 14 bases left in between. The CDR3 extends over 16 amino acids. CDR3 DNA: TGTGCCAGCAGAAAGGAACAGACTACGAACACCGGGGAGCTGTTTTTT. It translates to CASRKEQTTNTGELFF.

The chain carries TRBV7-3 and TRBJ2-6, with D unclear. Germline V gives CDR1 SGHTA, CDR2 FQGTGA. The CDR3 has 14 amino acids. The V end lost 5 bases, the J end lost 1 base, and 6 bases lay between the germline ends. The chain's CDR3 is CASSPQSGANVLTF. DNA for the CDR3: TGTGCCAGCAGCCCTCAATCTGGGGCCAACGTCCTGACTTTC.

J is TRBJ2-3 and V is TRBV19; D remains ambiguous. Trimming took off 7 bases at V and 3 bases at J, with 14 bases between the two ends. The CDR3 runs to 14 residues. The germline V gene has CDR1 LNHDA and CDR2 SQIVND (reference sequence). The CDR3 protein is CASTPPLTTDTQYF. In DNA, the CDR3 is TGTGCCAGTACACCCCCACTCACGACAGATACGCAGTATTTT.

This clone appeared a few times. This chain connects TRBV5-6 to TRBJ2-7; a weak D match, TRBD2 (6 bases). V gave up 4 bases and J gave up 7 bases, with 15 bases separating them. CDR1 is SGHDT, CDR2 YYEEEE, per germline. This CDR3 has 13 residues. The CDR3: CASSRAGLWEQYF. The DNA for the CDR3 is TGTGCCAGCAGCAGGGCGGGGTTGTGGGAGCAGTACTTC.

The rearrangement uses TRBV5-1 and TRBJ1-4; tentatively, D is TRBD1 (6 bases). Germline lookup yields CDR1 SGHRS and CDR2 YFSETQ. V was cut by 3 bases and J by 5 bases, with 17 bases left in between. The CDR3 has 16 amino acids. CDR3 coding DNA: TGCGCCAGCAGCTCACGGCGCGAGGGGGGAAATGAAAAACTGTTTTTT. Amino acids: CASSSRREGGNEKLFF.

CDR3 region: CASSYSGMGDNEQFF. Here the CDR3 DNA reads TGTGCCAGCAGTTACTCGGGAATGGGAGACAATGAGCAGTTCTTC. V is TRBV6-6 and J is TRBJ2-1; D perhaps matches TRBD2 (5 bases). Per the germline V gene, CDR1 is MNHNY and CDR2 is SVGAGI (reference sequence). This CDR3 spans 15 amino acids. V lost 0 bases and J 5 bases, leaving 11 bases between the germline ends.

The chain carries TRBV19 and TRBJ1-1; a possible D gene is TRBD1 (5 bases). The CDR3 spans 16 residues. Germline loops: CDR1 LNHDA, CDR2 SQIVND (reference sequence). V lost 5 bases, J lost 0 bases, and 16 bases lay in between. CDR3 amino acids: CASSRLGTGMNTEAFF. The DNA of the CDR3 is TGTGCCAGTAGTCGTCTCGGAACAGGAATGAACACTGAAGCTTTCTTT.

This chain joins TRBV19 and TRBJ2-1; 8 bases are shared with TRBD2. The CDR3 is made up of 15 amino acids. The V and J ends lost 6 bases and 8 bases, in that order; junction bases with no gene match: 12. Per the germline V gene, CDR1 is LNHDA and CDR2 is SQIVND (reference sequence). The CDR3 DNA follows: TGTGCCAGTAGGGCCGGGAGGGCCGAATTGTATGAGCAGTTCTTC. Protein product: CASRAGRAELYEQFF.

The V gene is TRBV9, the J gene TRBJ2-7, with a possible D match to TRBD2 (5 bases). Trimming took off 4 bases at V and 7 bases at J, with 24 bases between the two ends. Germline assignment: CDR1 SGDLS and CDR2 YYNGEE. This CDR3 region has 16 residues. CDR3 residues: CASSPLSQSGIGEQYF. The CDR3 nucleotides are TGTGCCAGCAGCCCCCTCTCCCAGAGCGGTATAGGGGAGCAGTACTTC.

The CDR3 DNA follows: TGTGCCAGCAGTGGGAGACAAGGGACAGGCCTCTATGGCTACACCTTC. Protein: CASSGRQGTGLYGYTF. J is TRBJ1-2 and V is TRBV6-1, with 8 bases fitting TRBD1. The CDR3 is 16 amino acids. The trim removed 4 bases at V and 4 bases at J, leaving 11 bases unmatched. Germline CDR1 MNHNS, CDR2 SASEGT.

The CDR3 spells CASSPGTSGIREQFF. Here the CDR3 DNA reads TGTGCCAGCAGCCCCGGGACTAGCGGGATTCGGGAGCAGTTCTTC. The chain has TRBV7-3 and TRBJ2-1; 13 nucleotides agree with TRBD2. This CDR3 spans 15 amino acids. V was pared by 5 bases and J by 10 bases, with 8 bases of the junction left unmatched. In germline, CDR1 is SGHTA, CDR2 FQGTGA. The whole variable domain, filled in from reference TRBV7-3 and TRBJ2-1, reads GAGVSQTPSNKVTEKGKYVELRCDPISGHTALYWYRQSLGQGPEFLIYFQGTGAADDSGLPNDRFFAVRPEGSVSTLKIQRTERGDSAVYLCASSPGTSGIREQFFGPGTRLTVL.

The chain is built from TRBV30 and TRBJ1-2; maybe TRBD1 (5 bases). The CDR3 extends over 15 amino acids. The germline V gene encodes CDR1 GTSNPN and CDR2 SVGIG (reference sequence). V lost 1 base to trimming and J lost 4 bases, with 16 bases between them. In nucleotides, the CDR3 is TGTGCCTGGAGTGGGTTAGGGGTGCGTGGCTATGGCTACACCTTC. Amino acids: CAWSGLGVRGYGYTF.

This sequence joins TRBV11-2 and TRBJ2-3, with 7 bases that match TRBD2. Germline CDR1 SGHAT, CDR2 FQNNGV. The CDR3 spans 14 residues. V was pared by 7 bases and J by 6 bases, with 10 bases of the junction left unmatched. This chain's CDR3 is CASNLAGAMDTQYF. The CDR3 coding sequence is TGTGCCAGCAACTTGGCGGGAGCCATGGATACGCAGTATTTT.

The chain recombines TRBV29-1 with TRBJ1-1; D perhaps matches TRBD1 (6 bases). The CDR3 consists of 14 residues. Trimming left V 3 bases short and J 2 bases short, with 13 bases between. Looked up from germline, CDR1 is SQVTM and CDR2 is ANQGSEA. CDR3 sequence: CSVDRGSGNTEAFF. The CDR3 DNA is TGCAGCGTTGACAGGGGTTCGGGAAACACTGAAGCTTTCTTT.

The V and J genes are TRBV6-1 and TRBJ2-1, with D perhaps matching TRBD2 (6 bases). The CDR3 is 15 amino acids. CDR1 and CDR2 from the germline V gene are MNHNS and SASEGT. V dropped 8 bases and J dropped 7 bases, with 21 bases sitting between them. The CDR3 here is CASGVDGRSPNEQFF. In nucleotides, the CDR3 is TGTGCCAGCGGGGTTGACGGGAGATCCCCGAATGAGCAGTTCTTC.

The chain joins TRBV5-4 to TRBJ2-5, with TRBD2 matching over 7 bases. This CDR3 comprises 14 residues. The J segment lost 5 bases and the V segment lost 4 bases, leaving 8 bases of the junction unmatched. Germline CDR1 SGHNT, CDR2 YYREEE (reference sequence). CDR3 region: CASSRDYSLETQYF. CDR3 bases: TGTGCCAGCAGCCGGGACTACTCGCTCGAGACCCAGTACTTC.

This rearrangement joins TRBV6-6 to TRBJ1-1; 7 bases are a match to TRBD1. Germline V lookup: CDR1 MNHNY, CDR2 SVGAGI (reference sequence). The ends lost 6 bases at V and 6 bases at J; junction bases unmatched: 13. This CDR3 comprises 15 residues. The chain's CDR3 is CASREPRQGPPEAFF. CDR3 DNA: TGTGCCAGCAGGGAACCTAGACAGGGCCCGCCTGAAGCTTTCTTT.

The genes are TRBV7-3 and TRBJ2-7; tentative D call: TRBD1 (5 bases). The CDR3 length is 13 residues. Trimming stripped 3 bases from V and 3 bases from J, with 9 bases between. CDR1 is SGHTA and CDR2 is FQGTGA in the germline V gene. Here the CDR3 reads CASSFGQGYEQYF. In DNA, the CDR3 is TGTGCCAGCAGCTTTGGGCAGGGCTACGAGCAGTACTTC. Complete variable domain (other parts from reference TRBV7-3 and TRBJ2-7): GAGVSQTPSNKVTEKGKYVELRCDPISGHTALYWYRQSLGQGPEFLIYFQGTGAADDSGLPNDRFFAVRPEGSVSTLKIQRTERGDSAVYLCASSFGQGYEQYFGPGTRLTVT.

The CDR3 spells CASSTWTGAVDEQFF. The CDR3 DNA sequence: TGTGCCAGCAGCACCTGGACAGGAGCCGTCGATGAGCAGTTCTTC. The chain joins TRBV7-9 to TRBJ2-1; 7 nucleotides line up with TRBD1. There are 15 residues in the CDR3. Germline-derived CDR1 and CDR2 are SEHNR and FQNEAQ (reference sequence). J lost 8 bases, V lost 5 bases, and 12 bases had no gene match.

The V gene is TRBV19, the J gene TRBJ1-1, with D unresolved. The length of the CDR3 is 15 residues. The V end lost 6 bases, the J end lost 2 bases, and 16 bases lay between the germline ends. CDR1 and CDR2 from the germline V gene are LNHDA and SQIVND (reference sequence). The CDR3 region has the DNA TGTGCCAGTAGCTCCTTATCCTCCGATAACACTGAAGCTTTCTTT. Its translation: CASSSLSSDNTEAFF.

Points on this clone: The junction differs from germline at one of its ends, possibly a read error. This chain uses TRBV6-1 with TRBJ1-5, with 7 bases matching TRBD1. The CDR3 is 14 amino acids. CDR1 is MNHNS, CDR2 SASEGT, per germline. The CDR3 bases are TGTGCCAGCGGTGACAGGGCCGGAGGTCAGCCCCAGCATTTT. Amino acid sequence: CASGDRAGGQPQHF.

This rearrangement joins TRBV18 to TRBJ2-3; 8 bases map to TRBD2. CDR1 is KGHSH and CDR2 is LQKENI in the germline V gene. The CDR3 has 15 residues. V shed 3 bases, J shed 1 base, and the junction held 3 bases outside the gene matches. For the CDR3, the DNA is TGTGCCAGCTCACCGGGAGCGGGAGGCACAGATACGCAGTATTTT. This gives the protein CASSPGAGGTDTQYF.